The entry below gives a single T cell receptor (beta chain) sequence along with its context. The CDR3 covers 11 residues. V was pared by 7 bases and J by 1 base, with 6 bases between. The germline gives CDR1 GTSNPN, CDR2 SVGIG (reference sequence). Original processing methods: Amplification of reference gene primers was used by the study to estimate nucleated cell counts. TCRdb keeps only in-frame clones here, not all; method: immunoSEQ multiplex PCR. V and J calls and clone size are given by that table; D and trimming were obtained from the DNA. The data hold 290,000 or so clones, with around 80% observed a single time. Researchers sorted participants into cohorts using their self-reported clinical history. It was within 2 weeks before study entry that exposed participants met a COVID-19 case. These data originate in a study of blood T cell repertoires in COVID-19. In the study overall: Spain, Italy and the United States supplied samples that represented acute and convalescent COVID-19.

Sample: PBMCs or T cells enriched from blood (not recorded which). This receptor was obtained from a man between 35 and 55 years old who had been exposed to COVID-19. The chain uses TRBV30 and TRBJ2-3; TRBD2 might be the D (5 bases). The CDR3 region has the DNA TGTGCCTACGGGGGCACAGATACGCAGTATTTT. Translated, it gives CAYGGTDTQYF.